These T cell receptor beta chains were read from a single sample in a study of blood T cell repertoires in COVID-19. Using immunoSEQ multiplex PCR, the repertoire was profiled, and TCRdb retains in-frame clones only, with some absent. The sample holds 110,000 to 150,000 clones, 70% to 90% seen once. Sequenced input: peripheral blood. These receptors came from a woman between 50 and 59 years old with acute or convalescent COVID-19. Both conserved end residues are part of each CDR3. Each record gives: J gene, D gene, V gene, clone size, CDR3 protein. D genes are given only for firm matches. Not all rows give a size; the values are once, few, many and, for expanded clones, a class.

>TRBJ2-7|NA|TRBV28|NA
CASSPLLKQYF
>TRBJ2-1|TRBD2|TRBV4-2|few
CASSRGAGLAGSAEENEQFF
>TRBJ2-1|NA|TRBV7-3|NA
CASSLPGSSYNEQFF
>TRBJ2-5|TRBD2|TRBV19|NA
CASRLRGSQETQYF
>TRBJ2-3|NA|TRBV14|NA
CASSLAIDTQYF
>TRBJ2-1|TRBD2|TRBV6-2/TRBV6-3|NA
CASSYNPAGGNNEQFF
>TRBJ1-2|NA|TRBV5-6|NA
CASSLLGGPEGYTF
>TRBJ1-1|TRBD1|TRBV5-1|NA
CASSLETGKGWNTEAFF
>TRBJ1-1|NA|TRBV4-3|NA
CASSQVATGSESEAFF
>TRBJ2-5|TRBD2|TRBV18|NA
CASSPDTLAGGRETQYF
>TRBJ2-7|NA|TRBV5-6|NA
CASSLAPTSSYEQYF
>TRBJ2-1|TRBD1|TRBV7-9|few
CASSQGQVYNEQFF
>TRBJ2-3|NA|TRBV29-1|NA
CSVRVSDTQYF
>TRBJ1-4|TRBD1|TRBV27|NA
CASSGRDRGEKLFF
>TRBJ1-3|TRBD1|TRBV6-6|NA
CASRTGGTTIYF
>TRBJ1-5|NA|TRBV6-5|NA
CASSYSRGHSNQPQHF
>TRBJ2-5|TRBD2|TRBV23-1|NA
CARGSGSGETQYF
>TRBJ2-3|TRBD2|TRBV19|NA
CASSKGTNTDTQYF
>TRBJ2-1|TRBD2|TRBV18|NA
CASSPPGTSMRNEQFF
>TRBJ1-2|TRBD1|TRBV27|NA
CASSSPGQGFYGYTF
>TRBJ2-3|NA|TRBV5-1|NA
CASSLAGQSTDTQYF
>TRBJ1-2|NA|TRBV4-2|NA
CASSQDGVEAGSYGYTF
>TRBJ1-3|NA|TRBV5-1|NA
CASSLGTNSGNTIYF
>TRBJ1-1|NA|TRBV9|few
CASSAEGRRPFF
>TRBJ2-1|NA|TRBV7-3|NA
CASSLNTNSYNEQFF
>TRBJ2-5|TRBD1|TRBV7-2|NA
CASSSGTGVGETQYF
>TRBJ1-3|NA|TRBV5-1|NA
CASSPMGSSGNTIYF
>TRBJ2-1|TRBD1|TRBV9|NA
CASSSGQGTYNEQFF
>TRBJ1-1|NA|TRBV19|few
CASSIGPAGTAFF
>TRBJ1-1|NA|TRBV6-5|once
CASSNEVGGTEAFF
>TRBJ2-5|NA|TRBV18|once
CASRPGVNEETQYF
>TRBJ1-1|NA|TRBV15|NA
CATSGSTVTGTEAFF
>TRBJ2-5|NA|TRBV7-9|NA
CASSVGVAGALQETQYF
>TRBJ1-1|TRBD1|TRBV27|NA
CASSLVRGSGGTEAFF
>TRBJ1-1|TRBD1|TRBV10-3|NA
CATRGHRDRDTEAFF
>TRBJ2-2|NA|TRBV19|NA
CASSRMGKENTGELFF
>TRBJ1-3|NA|TRBV7-9|few
CASSLDIASSRGNTIYF
>TRBJ1-1|TRBD1|TRBV28|NA
CASYSLQGLDTEAFF
>TRBJ2-3|TRBD2|TRBV9|NA
CASSVEALAASTDTQYF
>TRBJ1-6|NA|TRBV5-3|NA
CARSLVVHSPLHF
>TRBJ1-4|TRBD1|TRBV5-1|NA
CASSLAPGGQANEKLFF
>TRBJ2-2|NA|TRBV24-1|NA
CATSDSGLDTGELFF
>TRBJ2-7|NA|TRBV3-1/TRBV3-2|few
CASSQERTASYEQYF
>TRBJ1-2|NA|TRBV4-3|NA
CASSQRGTAGNYGYTF
>TRBJ2-1|NA|TRBV3-1/TRBV3-2|NA
CASSQGLLGHNEQFF
>TRBJ2-1|TRBD1|TRBV7-3|NA
CASSLSGQGSKEQFF
>TRBJ1-4|TRBD1|TRBV6-6|NA
CASRLTGSNEKLFF
>TRBJ2-7|NA|TRBV6-1|few
CASSDWLVHYEQYF
>TRBJ1-5|TRBD1|TRBV7-9|NA
CASSFGQGSNQPQHF
>TRBJ1-4|NA|TRBV11-2|NA
CASSYTGVTTNEKLFF
>TRBJ1-3|NA|TRBV7-9|NA
CASSLNGPNTIYF
>TRBJ1-2|NA|TRBV7-9|NA
CASSLGPLNMDSSAGGYTF
>TRBJ1-1|NA|TRBV12-3/TRBV12-4|NA
CASSLMSGTEAFF
>TRBJ1-1|NA|TRBV19|NA
CASIRTGNTEAFF
>TRBJ2-3|TRBD2|TRBV7-3|NA
CASSPGLAGGVDTQYF